The 30 T cell receptor beta chains listed next were all sequenced from one sample in a study of cytomegalovirus exposure and HLA in healthy donors. Both 60 Vbeta primers and 13 Jbeta primers went into the PCR. Assay: immunoSEQ multiplex PCR; the TCRdb copy retains only in-frame clones and omits some. In the table there are 150,000 to 200,000 clones, about 80% of which are singletons. Sequenced: PBMCs. These receptors all stem from a man aged 18-30 years in good health and CMV-seronegative.

The rearrangement uses TRBV6-5 and TRBJ2-1; 8 bases match TRBD2. Germline V gives CDR1 MNHEY, CDR2 SVGAGI. The CDR3 runs 13 residues. Losses at the gene ends were 11 bases for V and 0 bases for J; bases not matched to a gene: 3. The CDR3 DNA is TGTGCCGCGAGCGGGAGCTCCTACAATGAGCAGTTCTTC. Its translation is CAASGSSYNEQFF.

This rearrangement joins TRBV11-1 to TRBJ2-1; 9 bases map to TRBD2. The V gene end was trimmed by 4 bases and the J gene end by 1 base; junction bases not matched to a gene: 5. Per the germline V gene, CDR1 is SGHAT and CDR2 is FQDESV (reference sequence). This CDR3 contains 16 residues. The CDR3 DNA is TGTGCCAGCAGCTGGCTAGCGGGGAATTCCTACAATGAGCAGTTCTTC. Its protein is CASSWLAGNSYNEQFF.

This chain links TRBV25-1 with TRBJ2-7; D is possibly TRBD1 (6 bases). The CDR3 spans 15 residues. V was cut by 4 bases and J by 1 base, with 14 bases left in between. Germline-derived CDR1 and CDR2 are MGHDK and SYGVNS. CDR3 sequence (DNA): TGTGCCAGCAGTGGACGGACAGCGGCGTCCTACGAGCAGTACTTC. Translating it yields CASSGRTAASYEQYF.

The genes are TRBV4-1 and TRBJ2-5; a weak D match, TRBD1 (5 bases). Gene TRBJ2-7 matches the end of the DNA better, so the J call may be wrong. CDR1 and CDR2 (germline): MGHRA, YSYEKL. The CDR3 consists of 14 residues. The CDR3 loop reads CASSPPRRADEQYF. CDR3 in DNA: TGCGCCAGCAGCCCCCCGCGCAGGGCCGACGAGCAGTACTTC.

The chain recombines TRBV14 with TRBJ1-6; 9 nucleotides match TRBD1. The trim removed 4 bases at V and 10 bases at J, leaving 5 bases unmatched. The CDR3 is 14 amino acids. Germline V gene sequence: CDR1 SGHDN, CDR2 FVKESK. The CDR3 DNA reads TGTGCCAGCAGCCTTACAGGGGGCCGGTCACCCCTCCACTTT. Amino acids: CASSLTGGRSPLHF.

V and J are TRBV5-5 and TRBJ1-5; 9 bases are shared with TRBD1. Germline lookup yields CDR1 SGHKS and CDR2 YYEKEE (reference sequence). V shed 4 bases and J 4 bases; nucleotides not matched to a gene: 18. CDR3 length: 19 residues. Here the CDR3 reads CASSRVFRDRVLVNQPQHF. DNA of the CDR3: TGTGCCAGCAGCCGCGTCTTCCGGGACAGGGTGTTGGTGAATCAGCCCCAGCATTTT.

The chain joins TRBV5-6 to TRBJ2-4, with unresolved D. From germline, CDR1 is SGHDT and CDR2 YYEEEE. The CDR3 extends over 16 amino acids. V lost 1 base and J lost 0, with 11 bases in between. DNA for the CDR3: TGTGCCAGCAGCTTGTACGGGTTCGAAGCCAAAAACATTCAGTACTTC. It encodes CASSLYGFEAKNIQYF.

This chain connects TRBV6-6 to TRBJ1-2, with 7 bases fitting TRBD1. Trimming removed 5 bases from V and 3 bases from J; junction bases left unmatched: 12. This CDR3 is built from 16 residues. The germline gives CDR1 MNHNY, CDR2 SVGAGI (reference sequence). This chain's CDR3 is CASSGNRGYGYYGYTF. The CDR3 DNA reads TGTGCCAGCAGTGGAAACAGGGGATACGGGTACTATGGCTACACCTTC.

The V and J genes are TRBV5-1 and TRBJ2-3; 8 positions match TRBD1. The CDR3 spans 14 residues. J lost 6 bases, V lost 4 bases, and 7 bases had no gene match. CDR1 and CDR2 (germline): SGHRS, YFSETQ. CDR3 sequence reads: CASSIDRGSDTQYF. CDR3 bases: TGCGCCAGCAGCATAGACAGGGGATCGGATACGCAGTATTTT.

The chain recombines TRBV28 with TRBJ1-5; D call uncertain. With 2 bases removed from V and 0 bases from J, the gap between germline ends came to 14 bases. This CDR3 spans 17 amino acids. The germline V gene has CDR1 MDHEN and CDR2 SYDVKM. The CDR3 coding sequence is TGTGCCAGCAGTTTAGGGAGTGCTGGTTATAGCAATCAGCCCCAGCATTTT. Protein sequence: CASSLGSAGYSNQPQHF.

This chain links TRBV19 with TRBJ1-1, with 7 bases fitting TRBD1. CDR1 is LNHDA, CDR2 SQIVND, per germline (reference sequence). The CDR3 spans 15 residues. Trimming removed 2 bases from V and 3 bases from J; junction bases left unmatched: 6. CDR3 residues: CASSIQGGRDTEAFF. CDR3 DNA: TGTGCCAGTAGTATACAGGGGGGTCGGGACACTGAAGCTTTCTTT. Variable domain in full (rest from reference TRBV19 and TRBJ1-1): DGGITQSPKYLFRKEGQNVTLSCEQNLNHDAMYWYRQDPGQGLRLIYYSQIVNDFQKGDIAEGYSVSREKKESFPLTVTSAQKNPTAFYLCASSIQGGRDTEAFFGQGTRLTVV.

Notes on this clone: Mismatch with germline at one junction end may stem from a read error. V is TRBV7-9 and J is TRBJ2-7, with 7 bases matching TRBD1. This CDR3 is 15 amino acids long. The V gene's germline CDR1 is SEHNR and CDR2 FQNEAQ (reference sequence). This CDR3 reads CSSSLAAGGAYEQYF. The DNA for the CDR3 is TGTTCCAGCAGCTTAGCCGCAGGGGGAGCCTACGAGCAGTACTTC.

The V gene is TRBV5-1, the J gene TRBJ2-1; 8 nucleotides line up with TRBD2. The CDR3 is 15 amino acids. The V segment lost 4 bases and the J segment 6 bases; nucleotides outside the gene matches: 9. Germline lookup yields CDR1 SGHRS and CDR2 YFSETQ. The CDR3 is CASSPYSRGVNEQFF. DNA for the CDR3: TGCGCCAGCAGCCCCTACTCGCGGGGGGTCAATGAGCAGTTCTTC.

This clone was counted a few times. The chain combines TRBV9 with TRBJ2-1; 7 positions agree with TRBD2. After removal of 3 bases from V and 9 bases from J, the junction contained 9 bases not matched to a gene. The germline V gene has CDR1 SGDLS and CDR2 YYNGEE. This CDR3 contains 14 residues. The CDR3 spells CASSAARTSREQFF. Written as DNA, the CDR3 is TGTGCCAGCAGCGCCGCCAGGACTAGTCGTGAGCAGTTCTTC.

The CDR3 DNA reads TGTGCCAGCACCGTGACAGCTAGCACAGATACGCAGTATTTT. Protein: CASTVTASTDTQYF. The rearrangement uses TRBV9 and TRBJ2-3; D perhaps matches TRBD1 (5 bases). This CDR3 is 14 amino acids long. Trimming pared 6 bases from V and 0 bases from J, leaving 11 bases between. Germline assignment: CDR1 SGDLS and CDR2 YYNGEE.

The sample holds a few counts of this clone. V gene TRBV4-1 combines with J gene TRBJ2-7; D is unclear. The CDR3 loop spans 16 amino acids. V was shortened by 0 bases and J by 3 bases, with 15 bases between the two germline ends. The germline V gene encodes CDR1 MGHRA and CDR2 YSYEKL. In DNA, the CDR3 is TGCGCCAGCAGCCAAGACACGGTACTTACGTACTACGAGCAGTACTTC. It codes for CASSQDTVLTYYEQYF.

The V and J genes are TRBV28 and TRBJ2-7; TRBD2 aligns across 7 bases. This CDR3 has 13 residues. The germline V gene has CDR1 MDHEN and CDR2 SYDVKM. V was pared by 7 bases and J by 4 bases, with 7 bases of the junction left unmatched. The CDR3: CASIPASGYEQYF. Here the CDR3 DNA reads TGTGCCAGCATCCCGGCTAGCGGATACGAGCAGTACTTC.

In its sample, this clone ranks as medium-sized. The chain is built from TRBV7-9 and TRBJ1-1; 11 bases match TRBD1. The germline CDR1 and CDR2 sequences are SEHNR and FQNEAQ (reference sequence). V was clipped by 5 bases and J by 1 base; unmatched bases: 9. The CDR3 is made up of 17 amino acids. CDR3: CASSERDRGWKNTEAFF. CDR3 DNA sequence: TGTGCCAGCAGCGAACGGGACAGGGGGTGGAAGAACACTGAAGCTTTCTTT.

The sample holds one count of this clone. V is TRBV29-1 and J is TRBJ1-2, with TRBD1 matching 7 bases. Germline V lookup: CDR1 SQVTM, CDR2 ANQGSEA. V lost 4 bases, J lost 8 bases, and 4 bases stayed unmatched. CDR3 length: 11 amino acids. The CDR3 loop is CSVGQGRGYTF. CDR3 nucleotides: TGCAGCGTTGGACAGGGTAGGGGCTACACCTTC.

This clone was seen more than once but under ten times. Other DNA sequences in the same sample also yield this CDR3. The chain has TRBV19 and TRBJ2-3; tentative D call: TRBD2 (5 bases). Germline CDR1 is LNHDA and CDR2 is SQIVND (reference sequence). CDR3 length equals 15 residues. The V end was cut by 3 bases, the J end by 1 base, with 11 bases between. The CDR3 sequence: CASSITGWGTDTQYF. CDR3 sequence (DNA): TGTGCCAGTAGTATTACGGGATGGGGCACAGATACGCAGTATTTT.

This chain joins TRBV4-2 and TRBJ2-7; 15 bases are shared with TRBD2. CDR3 length: 20 residues. The ends lost 1 base at V and 0 bases at J; junction bases unmatched: 10. Germline CDR1 and CDR2: LGHNA and YNFKEQ. The CDR3 reads CASSQVPGLAGGVSSYEQYF. CDR3 in DNA: TGTGCCAGCAGCCAAGTCCCGGGACTAGCGGGGGGCGTTAGCTCCTACGAGCAGTACTTC.

The J gene is TRBJ1-5, the V gene TRBV6-5; maybe TRBD1 (5 bases). V was shortened by 5 bases and J by 2 bases, with 13 bases between the two germline ends. Germline lookup yields CDR1 MNHEY and CDR2 SVGAGI. This CDR3 has 15 residues. CDR3 residues: CASSPLGGGNQPQHF. As DNA, the CDR3 is TGTGCCAGCAGTCCACTCGGGGGTGGCAATCAGCCCCAGCATTTT.

J is TRBJ2-6 and V is TRBV9; D ambiguous. The germline V gene encodes CDR1 SGDLS and CDR2 YYNGEE. Trimming stripped 0 bases from V and 4 bases from J, with 11 bases between. This CDR3 is built from 16 residues. CDR3 loop: CASSVVPGSGANVLTF. The CDR3 nucleotides are TGTGCCAGCAGCGTAGTCCCCGGGTCAGGGGCCAACGTCCTGACTTTC. Using reference TRBV9 and TRBJ2-6 for the parts outside the CDR3, the full variable domain is DSGVTQTPKHLITATGQRVTLRCSPRSGDLSVYWYQQSLDQGLQFLIQYYNGEERAKGNILERFSAQQFPDLHSELNLSSLELGDSALYFCASSVVPGSGANVLTFGAGSRLTVL.

Of note for this clone: One end of the junction varies from germline; a read error may be responsible. The rearrangement uses TRBV9 and TRBJ2-7; D not certain. This CDR3 spans 13 amino acids. CDR1 SGDLS and CDR2 YYNGEE come from the germline V gene. CDR3 in amino acids: CAGSVGRGYEQYF. CDR3 DNA sequence: TGTGCCGGCAGCGTAGGTCGAGGTTACGAGCAGTACTTC.

The chain joins TRBV6-5 to TRBJ2-7; tentatively, D is TRBD2 (7 bases). The germline V and J ends were trimmed by 7 bases and 8 bases, with 18 bases remaining between them. Germline assignment: CDR1 MNHEY and CDR2 SVGAGI. The CDR3 has 13 residues. For the CDR3, the DNA is TGTGCCAGCACCCCGACCGGGGGGCAGAAGCAGTACTTC. Residues: CASTPTGGQKQYF.

The chain has TRBV29-1 and TRBJ2-7; no clear D gene. This CDR3 has 11 amino acids. Germline-derived CDR1 and CDR2 are SQVTM and ANQGSEA. V lost 4 bases and J lost 6, with 10 bases in between. CDR3 loop: CSVAPNGEQYF. Here the CDR3 DNA reads TGCAGCGTTGCTCCTAACGGCGAGCAGTACTTC.

The chain uses TRBV5-6 and TRBJ2-1, with 11 positions matching TRBD2. Germline V gene data show CDR1 as SGHDT and CDR2 as YYEEEE. The CDR3 length is 15 residues. V lost 4 bases to trimming and J lost 4 bases; unmatched junction nucleotides: 4. The CDR3: CASSQLAGEYNEQFF. The CDR3, as DNA: TGTGCCAGCAGCCAACTAGCGGGGGAATACAATGAGCAGTTCTTC.

This clone was recorded only once. The rearrangement joins TRBV25-1 to TRBJ2-7, with 8 nucleotides matching TRBD2. V lost 4 bases to trimming and J lost 0 bases; unmatched junction nucleotides: 5. CDR3 length: 15 residues. Germline V CDR1 and CDR2: MGHDK, SYGVNS. CDR3 amino acids: CASSAERGSSYEQYF. CDR3 sequence (DNA): TGTGCCAGCAGTGCCGAGCGGGGGAGCTCCTACGAGCAGTACTTC.

V is TRBV4-2 and J is TRBJ1-5, with TRBD1 matching over 10 bases. The CDR3 consists of 16 residues. J gave up 4 bases and V 2 bases, and 5 bases lay outside the gene matches. Germline CDR1 and CDR2: LGHNA and YNFKEQ. CDR3 residues: CASSQSGTGANQPQHF. DNA for the CDR3: TGTGCCAGCAGCCAATCCGGGACAGGGGCTAATCAGCCCCAGCATTTT.

The chain couples TRBV27 to TRBJ1-1; 7 nucleotides align to TRBD1. In germline, CDR1 is MNHEY, CDR2 SMNVEV (reference sequence). V lost 5 bases to trimming and J lost 4 bases; unmatched junction nucleotides: 7. This CDR3 region has 14 residues. CDR3 amino acids: CASSPQQGGTEAFF. The CDR3 DNA reads as TGTGCCAGCAGTCCCCAGCAGGGGGGCACTGAAGCTTTCTTT.